This is a list of T cell receptor beta chains from one sample in a study of blood T cell repertoires in COVID-19. Only in-frame clones appear in the TCRdb table, and some are missing; sequencing was by immunoSEQ multiplex PCR. Here the sample spans about 120,000 clones, around 86% being singletons. Sequencing was performed on peripheral blood. These receptors were collected from a man in his forties or fifties with acute or convalescent COVID-19. The CDR3 runs from the conserved cysteine through the conserved F or W. The order of the fields is D gene, V gene, clone size, J gene, CDR3 DNA, CDR3 protein. The D gene is left open where the match is weak. Not every row has a clone size; where given, it reads once, few, many or a size class.

D gene: NA; V gene: TRBV30; clone size: NA; J gene: TRBJ2-7; CDR3 DNA: TGTGCCTGGAGTCCAGGGTGGAATCGGGAGCAGTACTTC; CDR3 protein: CAWSPGWNREQYF
D gene: TRBD1; V gene: TRBV2; clone size: once; J gene: TRBJ1-3; CDR3 DNA: TGTGCCAGCAGTAACCGGGACAGGGGGTTATCTGGAAACACCATATATTTT; CDR3 protein: CASSNRDRGLSGNTIYF
D gene: TRBD1; V gene: TRBV30; clone size: NA; J gene: TRBJ1-6; CDR3 DNA: TGTGCCTGGAGTGTACAAGGGGGCAGTTCACCCCTCCACTTT; CDR3 protein: CAWSVQGGSSPLHF
D gene: NA; V gene: TRBV15; clone size: NA; J gene: TRBJ1-5; CDR3 DNA: TGTGCCACCAGCCCCCTCGGGAGGGATCAGCCCCAGCATTTT; CDR3 protein: CATSPLGRDQPQHF
D gene: TRBD2; V gene: TRBV6-5; clone size: NA; J gene: TRBJ2-1; CDR3 DNA: TGTGCCAGCAGTTCATGGGAGGGCGATGAGCAGTTCTTC; CDR3 protein: CASSSWEGDEQFF
D gene: TRBD2; V gene: TRBV7-8; clone size: NA; J gene: TRBJ2-5; CDR3 DNA: TGTGCCAGCAGCTTAGCAGGGCGGGGGGGTCAAGAGACCCAGTACTTC; CDR3 protein: CASSLAGRGGQETQYF
D gene: NA; V gene: TRBV18; clone size: NA; J gene: TRBJ1-5; CDR3 DNA: TGTGCCAGCCAACCCGGCGGCACCAGTAATCAGCCCCAGCATTTT; CDR3 protein: CASQPGGTSNQPQHF
D gene: NA; V gene: TRBV30; clone size: NA; J gene: TRBJ1-2; CDR3 DNA: TGTGCCCGGACCACGACAGGTTCTAACTATGGCTACACCTTC; CDR3 protein: CARTTTGSNYGYTF
D gene: NA; V gene: TRBV3-1/TRBV3-2; clone size: NA; J gene: TRBJ1-4; CDR3 DNA: TGTGCCAGCAGCCAAGTGACCCCAGGGCTAACTAATGAAAAACTGTTTTTT; CDR3 protein: CASSQVTPGLTNEKLFF
D gene: TRBD1; V gene: TRBV2; clone size: NA; J gene: TRBJ1-2; CDR3 DNA: TGTGCCAGCATCCCGACAGGGCTAGTCTATGGCTACACCTTC; CDR3 protein: CASIPTGLVYGYTF
D gene: TRBD1; V gene: TRBV2; clone size: NA; J gene: TRBJ2-7; CDR3 DNA: TGTGCCAGTATAGGGACAGGGGGCGAGCAGTACTTC; CDR3 protein: CASIGTGGEQYF
D gene: NA; V gene: TRBV19; clone size: NA; J gene: TRBJ1-3; CDR3 DNA: TGTGCCAGTAGTATACGAGAGTCTGGAAACACCATATATTTT; CDR3 protein: CASSIRESGNTIYF
D gene: NA; V gene: TRBV2; clone size: NA; J gene: TRBJ2-1; CDR3 DNA: TGTGCCAGCACTGGGGGCTCAACCCCTTACAATGAGCAGTTCTTC; CDR3 protein: CASTGGSTPYNEQFF